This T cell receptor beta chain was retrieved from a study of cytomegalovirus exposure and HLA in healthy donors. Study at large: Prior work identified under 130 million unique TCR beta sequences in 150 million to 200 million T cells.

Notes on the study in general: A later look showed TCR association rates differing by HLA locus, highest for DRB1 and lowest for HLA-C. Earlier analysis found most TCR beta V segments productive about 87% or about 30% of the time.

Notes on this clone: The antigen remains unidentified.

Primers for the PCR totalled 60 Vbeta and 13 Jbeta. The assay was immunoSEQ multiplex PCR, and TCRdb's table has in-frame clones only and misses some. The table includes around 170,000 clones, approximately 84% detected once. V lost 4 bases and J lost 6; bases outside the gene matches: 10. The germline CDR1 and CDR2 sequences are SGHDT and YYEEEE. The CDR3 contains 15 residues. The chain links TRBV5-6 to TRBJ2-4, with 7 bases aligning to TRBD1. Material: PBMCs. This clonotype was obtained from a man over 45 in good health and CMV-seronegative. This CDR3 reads CASSPTRGSRNIQYF. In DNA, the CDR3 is TGTGCCAGCAGCCCCACCAGGGGGTCTCGAAACATTCAGTACTTC.